Described below is a single T cell receptor (beta chain) sequence and its context. It is unclear where the CDR3 begins or ends on the DNA, so no DNA is shown, and the CDR3 is as TCRdb lists it. These data belong to a study of Graves' ophthalmopathy and Graves' hyperthyroidism. Using RNA transcripts, the TCR beta CDR3 regions were amplified. RT-PCR in the first round used HTBI primers; a second-round multiplex PCR followed. TCRdb passed the multiplex PCR reads through MiXCR, listing each CDR3 protein once. The sample yields around 1,000,000 distinct CDR3 sequences, 35% to 40% seen once. The CDR3 adds up to 17 amino acids, both ends counted.

The clonotype was recovered from an adult man with Graves' hyperthyroidism. J is TRBJ2-7 and V is TRBV7-5; the table's TRBD1 call for D was not verified on the DNA. TRBV7-5 is flagged as a pseudogene. Sequenced input: peripheral blood or thyroid tissue (not recorded which). Here the CDR3 reads CISVSEASGTGGYEQYF.